This is a list of T cell receptor beta chains from one sample in a study of identical twins. One entry per CDR3 protein, called by TCRdb with MiXCR from the 5' RACE reads. The table lists about 430,000 distinct CDR3 sequences, less than 20% of them singletons. Sequencing was done on a sample of naive T cells sorted from blood. The receptors come from a man aged 50-60 years in good health. The CDR3 runs from the conserved cysteine through the conserved F or W. A D gene is named only where the DNA matches it firmly. Not all rows give a size; the values are once, few, many and, for expanded clones, a class.

clone size,J gene,V gene,D gene,CDR3 protein,CDR3 DNA
once,TRBJ2-5,TRBV15,TRBD1,CATSRDFLGQGMRETQYF,TGTGCCACCAGCAGAGATTTCCTAGGACAGGGGATGAGAGAGACCCAGTACTTC
few,TRBJ2-5,TRBV7-2,TRBD1,CASKGGGPETQYF,TGTGCCAGCAAAGGGGGCGGCCCAGAGACCCAGTACTTC
-,TRBJ2-3,TRBV7-3,TRBD1,CASSSTGWTDTQYF,TGTGCCAGCAGCTCGACAGGGTGGACAGATACGCAGTATTTT
-,TRBJ1-5,TRBV5-1,-,CASSLSPLQGNQPQHF,TGCGCCAGCAGCTTGTCTCCCTTACAAGGCAATCAGCCCCAGCATTTT
-,TRBJ1-1,TRBV5-1,-,CASSLGGLRVGMNTEAFF,TGCGCCAGCAGCTTGGGTGGACTCAGGGTTGGAATGAACACTGAAGCTTTCTTT
-,TRBJ2-5,TRBV15,TRBD2,CATSSNPGLPRQTQYF,TGTGCCACCAGCAGCAACCCGGGACTACCGCGACAGACCCAGTACTTC
many,TRBJ2-1,TRBV20-1,TRBD2,CSARDLAGGDYNEQFF,TGCAGTGCTAGAGATCTAGCGGGGGGAGATTACAATGAGCAGTTCTTC
many,TRBJ2-1,TRBV27,TRBD2,CASSTVSSGGHNEQFF,TGTGCCAGCAGTACCGTCTCTAGCGGGGGGCATAATGAGCAGTTCTTC
few,TRBJ1-6,TRBV3-1,-,CASSDTRLTIGNSPLHF,TGTGCCAGCAGCGACACAAGACTGACTATCGGTAATTCACCCCTCCACTTT
-,TRBJ2-2,TRBV5-1,-,CASSLGGTDTGELFF,TGCGCCAGCAGCTTGGGGGGAACGGACACCGGGGAGCTGTTTTTT
-,TRBJ1-1,TRBV27,TRBD1,CASSLGGGGWTEAFF,TGTGCCAGTAGTTTAGGAGGGGGCGGATGGACTGAAGCTTTCTTT
many,TRBJ1-1,TRBV3-1,-,CASSPPGQGIGAFF,TGTGCCAGCAGCCCGCCGGGACAAGGAATCGGCGCTTTCTTT
many,TRBJ2-2,TRBV12-3/TRBV12-4,-,CASSSQGRAGELFF,TGTGCCAGCAGTTCGCAGGGGCGCGCCGGGGAGCTGTTTTTT
few,TRBJ2-5,TRBV3-1,-,CASSATGLQETQYF,TGTGCCAGCAGCGCGACGGGACTTCAAGAGACCCAGTACTTC
-,TRBJ1-5,TRBV5-6,TRBD1,CASSFFGTGKQPQHF,TGTGCCAGCAGCTTCTTCGGGACAGGAAAACAGCCCCAGCATTTT
-,TRBJ2-7,TRBV29-1,-,CSVEGDSYEQYF,TGCAGCGTTGAAGGGGATTCCTACGAGCAGTACTTC
-,TRBJ2-7,TRBV6-2/TRBV6-3,TRBD1,CASRWTGRSSLMQYF,TGTGCCAGCAGGTGGACAGGGAGGTCCTCCTTGATGCAGTACTTC
few,TRBJ2-7,TRBV28,-,CASISGDYEQYF,TGTGCCAGCATATCGGGCGACTACGAGCAGTACTTC
many,TRBJ1-2,TRBV6-5,-,CASSYSGGGGYTF,TGTGCCAGCAGTTACTCGGGAGGCGGAGGCTACACCTTC
-,TRBJ2-3,TRBV20-1,TRBD2,CSARDLLAASTDTQYF,TGCAGTGCTAGAGATTTACTAGCGGCTAGCACAGATACGCAGTATTTT
many,TRBJ1-5,TRBV7-9,-,CASSFWTAHSNQPQHF,TGTGCCAGCAGCTTCTGGACAGCCCATAGCAATCAGCCCCAGCATTTT
many,TRBJ2-5,TRBV27,-,CASSLDREGSQYF,TGTGCCAGCAGCCTGGACAGGGAGGGATCCCAGTACTTC
few,TRBJ1-1,TRBV20-1,-,CSARGGVGNTEAFF,TGCAGTGCTAGAGGGGGGGTGGGGAACACTGAAGCTTTCTTT
few,TRBJ1-4,TRBV20-1,-,CSARDLGSTNEKLFF,TGCAGTGCTAGAGATCTCGGGTCCACTAATGAAAAACTGTTTTTT